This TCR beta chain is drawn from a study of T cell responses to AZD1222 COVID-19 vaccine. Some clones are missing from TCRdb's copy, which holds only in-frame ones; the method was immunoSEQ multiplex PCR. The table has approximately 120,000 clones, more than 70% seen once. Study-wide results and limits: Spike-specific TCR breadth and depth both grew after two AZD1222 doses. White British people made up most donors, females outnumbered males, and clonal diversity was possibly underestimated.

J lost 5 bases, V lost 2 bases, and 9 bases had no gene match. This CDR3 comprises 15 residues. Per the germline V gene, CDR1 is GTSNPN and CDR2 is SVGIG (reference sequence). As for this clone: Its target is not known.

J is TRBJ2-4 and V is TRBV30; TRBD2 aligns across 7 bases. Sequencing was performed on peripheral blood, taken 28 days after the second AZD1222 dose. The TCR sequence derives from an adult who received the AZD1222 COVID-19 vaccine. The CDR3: CAWSQYSGLQNIQYF. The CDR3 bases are TGTGCCTGGAGTCAGTATAGCGGGCTGCAAAACATTCAGTACTTC.